This section outlines one T cell receptor (beta chain) sequence together with its context. Its specificity is unknown. The table came from immunoSEQ multiplex PCR; TCRdb's copy has only in-frame clones and leaves some out. Of around 100,000 clones in the sample, about 85% are singletons; the top ten hold about 2.5%. The data were obtained in a study of T cell responses to AZD1222 COVID-19 vaccine. Second doses that came at about 4 or about 12 weeks were put together. Germline loops: CDR1 SNHLY, CDR2 FYNNEI. V was cut by 2 bases and J by 5 bases, with 12 bases left in between. The CDR3 covers 14 residues. Study observations and caveats: Nearly half of unique spike-specific TCRs reportedly avoided B.1.351 and B.1.1.7 mutated regions. No repertoire was sampled before or during the peak T cell response, only after it. Most donors were white British, females outnumbered males, and clonal diversity was possibly underestimated.

The sequencing used peripheral blood, collected 28 days after the second AZD1222 dose. The receptor was derived from an adult who received the AZD1222 COVID-19 vaccine. The V and J genes are TRBV2 and TRBJ1-1, with D unclear. The CDR3 is CASSESPEGTEAFF. The CDR3 coding sequence is TGTGCCAGCAGTGAATCACCAGAAGGGACTGAAGCTTTCTTT.